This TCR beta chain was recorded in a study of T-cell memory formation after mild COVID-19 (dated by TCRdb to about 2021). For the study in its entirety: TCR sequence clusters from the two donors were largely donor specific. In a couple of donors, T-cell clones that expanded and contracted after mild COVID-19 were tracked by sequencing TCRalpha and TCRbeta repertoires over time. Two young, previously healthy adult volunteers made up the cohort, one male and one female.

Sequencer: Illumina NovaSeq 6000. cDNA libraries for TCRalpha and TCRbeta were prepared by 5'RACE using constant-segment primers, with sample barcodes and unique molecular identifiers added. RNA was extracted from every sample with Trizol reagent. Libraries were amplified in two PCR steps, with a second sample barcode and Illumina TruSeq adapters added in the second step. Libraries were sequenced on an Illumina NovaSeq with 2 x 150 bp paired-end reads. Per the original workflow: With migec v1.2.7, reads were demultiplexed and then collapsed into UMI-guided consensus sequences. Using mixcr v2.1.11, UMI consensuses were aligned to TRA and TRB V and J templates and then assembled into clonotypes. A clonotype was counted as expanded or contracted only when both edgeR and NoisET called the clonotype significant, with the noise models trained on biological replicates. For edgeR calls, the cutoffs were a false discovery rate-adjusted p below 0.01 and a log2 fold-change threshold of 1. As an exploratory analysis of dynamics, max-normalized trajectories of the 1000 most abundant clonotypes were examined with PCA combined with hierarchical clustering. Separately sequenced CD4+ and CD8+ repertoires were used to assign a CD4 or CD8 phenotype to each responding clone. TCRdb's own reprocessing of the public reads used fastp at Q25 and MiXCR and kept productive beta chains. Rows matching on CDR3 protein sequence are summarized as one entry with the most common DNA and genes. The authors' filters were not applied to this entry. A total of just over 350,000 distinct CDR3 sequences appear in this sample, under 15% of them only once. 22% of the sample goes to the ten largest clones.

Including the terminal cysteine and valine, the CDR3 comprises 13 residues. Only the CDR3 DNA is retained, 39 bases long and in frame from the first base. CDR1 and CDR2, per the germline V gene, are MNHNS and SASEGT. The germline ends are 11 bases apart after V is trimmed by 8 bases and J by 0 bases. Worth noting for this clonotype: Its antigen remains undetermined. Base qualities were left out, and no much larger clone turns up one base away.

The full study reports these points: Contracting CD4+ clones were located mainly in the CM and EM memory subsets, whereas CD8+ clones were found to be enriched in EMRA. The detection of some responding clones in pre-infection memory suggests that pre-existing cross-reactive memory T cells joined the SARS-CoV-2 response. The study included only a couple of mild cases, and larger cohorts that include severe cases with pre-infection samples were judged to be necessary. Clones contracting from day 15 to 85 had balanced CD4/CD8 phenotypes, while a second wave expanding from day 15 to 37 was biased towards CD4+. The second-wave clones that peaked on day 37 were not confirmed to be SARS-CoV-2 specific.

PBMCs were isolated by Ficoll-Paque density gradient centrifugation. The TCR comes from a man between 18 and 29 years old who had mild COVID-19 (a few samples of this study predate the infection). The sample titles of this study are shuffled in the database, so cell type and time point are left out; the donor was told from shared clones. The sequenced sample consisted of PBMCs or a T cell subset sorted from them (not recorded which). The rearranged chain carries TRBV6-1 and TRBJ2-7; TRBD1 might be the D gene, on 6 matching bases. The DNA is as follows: TGTGCCAGCGGCAGGGGCCTCTCCTACGAGCAGTACGTC. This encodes CASGRGLSYEQYV.